This T cell receptor (beta chain) was recovered during a study of blood T cells in healthy people across ages. As for the study in general: The template switching approach captured approximately one barcoded beta molecule for every two T cells. General observations from the study: Higher diversity, along with more naive CD4+ cells, distinguished long-lived donors from aged donors. CMV status of donors was unknown, possibly confounding expanded clonotype changes.

To note about this clonotype: What it binds is unknown. One end of the junction is discordant with germline, which a read error may explain.

A second 7 to 11 cycle PCR used barcoded and J-beta primers. The template-switch adaptor was a 5' adaptor with 12 random nucleotides. It tagged each cDNA molecule. TCRdb reanalysed the 5' RACE reads using MiXCR and keeps one entry per CDR3 protein. The data show about 1.7 million distinct CDR3 sequences, with under 30% seen just once and 7.7% held by the top ten. Specimen: blood. This TCR was sampled from a woman between 25 and 40 years old in good health.

CDR3: CASSERDRGRETQYF. In DNA form, the CDR3 reads TGCGCCAGCAGTGAAAGGGACAGGGGACGGGAGACCCAGTACTTC. The V call is TRBV6-1, the J call TRBJ2-5; 10 nucleotides line up with TRBD1. CDR1 is MNHNS, CDR2 SASEGT, per germline. The CDR3 loop spans 15 amino acids.